The clone carrying this T cell receptor beta chain occurred once. What it recognizes is unknown. Only in-frame clones appear in the TCRdb table, and some are missing; sequencing was by immunoSEQ multiplex PCR. The sample has 55,000 to 70,000 clones; 84% are singletons. These data belong to a study of OX40 agonist ivuxolimab in advanced cancers. The CDR3 runs 14 residues. Trimming pared 5 bases from V and 5 bases from J, leaving 13 bases between. Germline V gene data show CDR1 as SGHTA and CDR2 as FQGNSA. Broader study findings: Some nonresponders likewise displayed low normalized T-cell clonal expansion. Expanded clones tended on average to be more numerous among CD8+ T cells than CD4+. Partial responders treated at 0.1-3.0 mg/kg exhibited clonal expansion among the lowest measured.

The rearrangement joins TRBV7-2 to TRBJ2-1, with D possibly matching TRBD1 (6 bases). The receptor was isolated from an adult with an advanced solid tumor such as melanoma, head and neck, liver or kidney cancer. The sample consisted of CD4+ or CD8+ T cells sorted from blood, taken in a trial of the OX40 agonist ivuxolimab. CDR3: CASSPGTPNNEQFF. DNA for the CDR3: TGTGCCAGCAGCCCGGGGACACCCAACAATGAGCAGTTCTTC.